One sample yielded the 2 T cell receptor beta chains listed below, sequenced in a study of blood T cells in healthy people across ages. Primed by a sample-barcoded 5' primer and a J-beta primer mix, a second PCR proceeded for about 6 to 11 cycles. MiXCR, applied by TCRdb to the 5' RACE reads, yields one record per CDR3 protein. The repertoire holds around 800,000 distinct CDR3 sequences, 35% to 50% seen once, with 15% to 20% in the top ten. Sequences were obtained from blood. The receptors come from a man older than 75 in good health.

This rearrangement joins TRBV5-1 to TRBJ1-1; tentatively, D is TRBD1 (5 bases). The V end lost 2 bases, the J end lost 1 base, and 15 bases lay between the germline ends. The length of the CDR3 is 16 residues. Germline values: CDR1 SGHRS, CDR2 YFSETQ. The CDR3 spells CASSFYTQQANTEAFF. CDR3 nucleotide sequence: TGCGCCAGCAGCTTTTACACCCAACAGGCGAACACTGAAGCTTTCTTT.

In DNA form, the CDR3 reads TGTGCCAGCTCATCAGGACGGTTGGATTCACCCCTCCACTTT. Its translation is CASSSGRLDSPLHF. The J gene is TRBJ1-6, the V gene TRBV18; D remains ambiguous. Germline CDR1 and CDR2: KGHSH and LQKENI. This CDR3 has 14 amino acids. Deletions cut 5 bases from V and 8 bases from J, with 13 bases between.